The 19 T cell receptor beta chains below all came from one sample that was sequenced in a study of graft-versus-host responses after intestinal transplantation. TCRdb keeps only in-frame clones here, not all; method: immunoSEQ multiplex PCR. The repertoire holds some 10,000 clones, with more than 85% as singletons. Time point of the sample: postoperative day 105 after intestinal transplantation (dayNNNN = postoperative day). The source was PBMCs, collected 105 days after intestinal transplantation. The source is a human patient who received an intestinal transplant, so some T cells may come from the graft donor.

This chain links TRBV11-3 with TRBJ2-1; TRBD1 matches 8 bases. Trimming removed 1 base from V and 8 bases from J; junction bases left unmatched: 4. CDR3 length: 14 amino acids. Looked up from germline, CDR1 is SGHNT and CDR2 is YENEEA. The CDR3 region has the DNA TGTGCCAGCAGCTTAGGACAGGGGTGGGATGAGCAGTTCTTC. Its translation: CASSLGQGWDEQFF.

This sequence joins TRBV7-7 and TRBJ1-4, with D perhaps TRBD1 (6 bases). Germline loops: CDR1 SSHAT, CDR2 FNYEAQ (reference sequence). Trimming stripped 5 bases from V and 5 bases from J, with 15 bases between. This CDR3 has 15 amino acids. The CDR3: CASSPRQEVNEKLFF. DNA for the CDR3: TGTGCCAGCAGCCCCCGACAGGAGGTCAATGAAAAACTGTTTTTT.

This sequence joins TRBV6-4 and TRBJ1-2; D remains unclear. The germline gives CDR1 MRHNA, CDR2 SNTAGT. V was trimmed by 10 bases and J by 5 bases, leaving 11 bases between them. CDR3 length: 11 residues. CDR3 nucleotide sequence: TGTGCCATCCGACTAAATTATGGCTACACCTTC. Its protein product is CAIRLNYGYTF.

The chain recombines TRBV29-1 with TRBJ2-7; possibly TRBD1 for D (5 bases). CDR3 length: 13 residues. Trimming took 3 bases from V and 1 from J, leaving 10 bases between them. Per the germline V gene, CDR1 is SQVTM and CDR2 is ANQGSEA. The CDR3 sequence: CSVEPTDSYEQYF. DNA for the CDR3: TGCAGCGTTGAGCCGACAGATTCCTACGAGCAGTACTTC.

The genes are TRBV6-1 and TRBJ1-5; the D is unclear. The CDR3 covers 15 residues. Germline CDR1 reads MNHNS; CDR2 reads SASEGT. V was cut by 2 bases and J by 5 bases, with 13 bases left in between. CDR3 residues: CASSEFGKVDQPQHF. The CDR3 bases are TGTGCCAGCAGTGAATTTGGTAAAGTGGATCAGCCCCAGCATTTT.

The CDR3 spells CASSHTGERGPETQYF. The CDR3 nucleotides are TGTGCCAGCAGCCACACCGGCGAAAGGGGACCAGAGACCCAGTACTTC. This chain joins TRBV7-9 and TRBJ2-5; tentatively, D is TRBD1 or TRBD2 (5 bases each). This CDR3 spans 16 amino acids. The germline CDR1 and CDR2 sequences are SEHNR and FQNEAQ (reference sequence). Trimming cost V 5 bases and J 4 bases, with 20 bases left between them.

J is TRBJ2-7 and V is TRBV11-2, with 7 bases fitting TRBD1. V was pared by 6 bases and J by 3 bases, with 5 bases of the junction left unmatched. CDR1 SGHAT and CDR2 FQNNGV come from the germline V gene. CDR3 length equals 13 residues. DNA for the CDR3: TGTGCCAGCAGATATACAGGGGTCTACGAGCAGTACTTC. Translation: CASRYTGVYEQYF.

This chain uses TRBV29-1 with TRBJ2-1; D perhaps matches TRBD2 (6 bases). The V gene's germline CDR1 is SQVTM and CDR2 ANQGSEA. The V end lost 2 bases, the J end lost 5 bases, and 13 bases lay between the germline ends. The CDR3 runs to 14 residues. The CDR3 loop reads CSVETSWGHNEQFF. The CDR3 nucleotides are TGCAGCGTTGAAACTAGCTGGGGACACAATGAGCAGTTCTTC.

The rearrangement uses TRBV11-3 and TRBJ2-1, with 8 bases fitting TRBD2. CDR1 SGHNT and CDR2 YENEEA come from the germline V gene. The length of the CDR3 is 16 residues. Trimming cost V 2 bases and J 7 bases; bases outside gene matches: 10. DNA of the CDR3: TGTGCCAGCAGCTTACGAAGCGGGAGTCAGGAAAATGAGCAGTTCTTC. It encodes CASSLRSGSQENEQFF.

CDR3 in amino acids: CASSLFVDGGGENTGELFF. The CDR3 DNA follows: TGTGCCAGCAGCTTATTCGTCGATGGAGGGGGAGAAAATACCGGGGAGCTGTTTTTT. This sequence joins TRBV7-6 and TRBJ2-2, with D possibly called TRBD1 or TRBD2 (6 bases each). The germline CDR1 and CDR2 sequences are SGHVS and FNYEAQ. Trimming cost V 2 bases and J 5 bases, with 24 bases left between them. The CDR3 totals 19 residues.

The rearrangement joins TRBV7-9 to TRBJ2-1, with no clear D. With 2 bases removed from V and 6 bases from J, the gap between germline ends came to 8 bases. This CDR3 region has 13 residues. Germline loops: CDR1 SEHNR, CDR2 FQNEAQ (reference sequence). The CDR3 sequence: CASSLKPVNEQFF. In DNA form, the CDR3 reads TGTGCCAGCAGCTTAAAGCCTGTCAATGAGCAGTTCTTC.

V is TRBV28 and J is TRBJ2-1; D ambiguous. This CDR3 has 15 amino acids. The V gene lost 6 bases and the J gene lost 4 bases, with 16 bases spanning the gap. Germline V lookup: CDR1 MDHEN, CDR2 SYDVKM. The CDR3 region has the DNA TGTGCCAGCAGGCTTTATAGGGCTGAGTACAATGAGCAGTTCTTC. This gives the protein CASRLYRAEYNEQFF.

The rearrangement joins TRBV5-6 to TRBJ2-5, with 8 bases identical to TRBD1. J gave up 2 bases and V 4 bases, and 7 bases lay outside the gene matches. CDR3 length: 15 amino acids. In germline, CDR1 is SGHDT, CDR2 YYEEEE. CDR3 sequence reads: CASSIPTGDQETQYF. The CDR3 DNA reads TGTGCCAGCAGCATTCCGACAGGGGATCAAGAGACCCAGTACTTC.

The chain carries TRBV4-1 and TRBJ1-2, with unresolved D. Germline CDR1 is MGHRA and CDR2 is YSYEKL. The CDR3 extends over 16 amino acids. V gave up 0 bases and J gave up 0 bases, with 11 bases separating them. The CDR3: CASSQDPAGANYGYTF. CDR3 coding DNA: TGCGCCAGCAGCCAAGACCCGGCAGGCGCTAACTATGGCTACACCTTC.

This chain joins TRBV9 and TRBJ2-5; TRBD1 matches 7 bases. J gave up 2 bases and V 2 bases, and 6 bases lay outside the gene matches. The CDR3 covers 15 residues. Germline CDR1 is SGDLS and CDR2 is YYNGEE. CDR3 DNA sequence: TGTGCCAGCAGCGTCCATGGGACAGCACAAGAGACCCAGTACTTC. Protein sequence: CASSVHGTAQETQYF. The variable domain in full, completed from reference TRBV9 and TRBJ2-5, reads DSGVTQTPKHLITATGQRVTLRCSPRSGDLSVYWYQQSLDQGLQFLIQYYNGEERAKGNILERFSAQQFPDLHSELNLSSLELGDSALYFCASSVHGTAQETQYFGPGTRLLVL.

The chain carries TRBV6-6 and TRBJ1-1, with D maybe TRBD1 (5 bases). Per germline, CDR1 MNHNY and CDR2 SVGAGI (reference sequence). V was shortened by 2 bases and J by 0 bases, with 13 bases between the two germline ends. This CDR3 has 16 amino acids. CDR3 nucleotide sequence: TGTGCCAGCAGTTACGGCAGGGCAGGCATGAACACTGAAGCTTTCTTT. Its protein product is CASSYGRAGMNTEAFF.

This clone was found once. The genes are TRBV18 and TRBJ2-5; maybe TRBD2 (6 bases). The germline V gene encodes CDR1 KGHSH and CDR2 LQKENI. Deletions cut 1 base from V and 5 bases from J, with 11 bases between. The CDR3 is 14 amino acids. The CDR3 is CASSPRDFGETQYF. CDR3 nucleotides: TGTGCCAGCTCACCACGGGACTTTGGGGAGACCCAGTACTTC.

The count of this clone is one. This chain links TRBV19 with TRBJ2-5, with 8 bases identical to TRBD1. CDR1 and CDR2 from the germline V gene are LNHDA and SQIVND (reference sequence). Unmatched junction bases numbered 6, after V lost 4 bases and J lost 5 bases. The CDR3 loop spans 14 amino acids. The DNA of the CDR3 is TGTGCCAGTAGTACGACAGGGGCTGGGGAGACCCAGTACTTC. Translated: CASSTTGAGETQYF.

The chain carries TRBV14 and TRBJ1-2; tentatively, D is TRBD1 (5 bases). The CDR3 contains 15 residues. The V end was cut by 2 bases, the J end by 8 bases, with 18 bases between. Germline V gene data show CDR1 as SGHDN and CDR2 as FVKESK. In DNA, the CDR3 is TGTGCCAGCAGCCAACTTCGCGGGGGGAAACGGGGCTACACCTTC. Encoded protein: CASSQLRGGKRGYTF.